These T cell receptor beta chains were read from a single sample in a study of cytomegalovirus exposure and HLA in healthy donors. Some clones are missing from TCRdb's copy, which holds only in-frame ones; the method was immunoSEQ multiplex PCR. The sample shows roughly 130,000 clones, more than 75% of them seen only once. The sequencing input was PBMCs. The receptors originated from a female donor in good health and CMV-seronegative. Each CDR3 is given with its conserved first and last residue. The order of the fields is V gene, J gene, clone size, D gene, CDR3 DNA, CDR3 protein. The D gene is left open where the match is weak. The size entry is marked missing in some rows and otherwise reads once, few, many or a size class.

TRBV7-7,TRBJ2-1,.,TRBD1,TGTGCTAGCAGCTTAGAGGGGGCCCACAATGAGCAGTTCTTC,CASSLEGAHNEQFF
TRBV12-5,TRBJ2-7,.,.,TGTGCTAGTGGTTTGGACGGAGCCTACGAGCAGTACTTC,CASGLDGAYEQYF
TRBV5-1,TRBJ2-1,few,TRBD1,TGCGCCAGCAGCTTGGGACAGGGTTCCTACAATGAGCAGTTCTTC,CASSLGQGSYNEQFF
TRBV29-1,TRBJ2-7,.,TRBD1,TGCAGCGTCGCCGTCCGGACAGGGGGTCCCTACGAGCAGTACTTC,CSVAVRTGGPYEQYF
TRBV7-2,TRBJ2-7,.,TRBD2,TGTGCCAGCAGCTCTCCGGGACTAGCGATGTACGAGCAGTACTTC,CASSSPGLAMYEQYF
TRBV4-2,TRBJ2-7,.,.,TGTGCCAGCAGCCAAAAGGAGTACGAGCAGTACTTC,CASSQKEYEQYF
TRBV10-1,TRBJ2-1,.,.,TGCGCCAGCCAAGGGGCCGATCAACTGAAGTTCTTC,CASQGADQLKFF
TRBV9,TRBJ1-5,.,TRBD1,TGTGCCAGCAGCCCACAGGGGGCTAATCAGCCCCAGCATTTT,CASSPQGANQPQHF
TRBV1,TRBJ2-3,.,.,TGCACCAGCAGCCAAGATCTTGACGGACTAGCGGGAGCGGATACGCAGTATTTT,CTSSQDLDGLAGADTQYF
TRBV7-7,TRBJ2-3,.,.,TGTGCTAGCAGCTTAGGTGCGGACAGACGCACAGATACGCAGTATTTT,CASSLGADRRTDTQYF
TRBV11-3,TRBJ2-1,few,.,TGTGCCAGCAGCCAAAACAATGAGCAGTTCTTC,CASSQNNEQFF
TRBV7-9,TRBJ1-5,.,.,TGTGCCAGCAGCTTAGTGGAGACAGAGAGCAATCAGCCCCAGCATTTT,CASSLVETESNQPQHF
TRBV18,TRBJ1-4,.,.,TGTGCCAGCTCACCCGGGACTCTTGGAGAAAAACTGTTTTTT,CASSPGTLGEKLFF
TRBV7-2,TRBJ1-1,.,.,TGTGCCAGCAGGTTGGGGCCTAACACTGAAGCTTTCTTT,CASRLGPNTEAFF
TRBV7-6,TRBJ2-2,.,.,TGTGCCAGCGCGGGACCTACCGGCACCGGGGAGCTGTTTTTT,CASAGPTGTGELFF
TRBV6-5,TRBJ2-7,.,TRBD2,TGTGCCAGCAGTTCGGGAGGCTACGAGCAGTACTTC,CASSSGGYEQYF
TRBV6-1,TRBJ2-3,.,.,TGTGCCAGCAGACCAGCGCTACAGGGAGATACGCAGTATTTT,CASRPALQGDTQYF
TRBV10-3,TRBJ2-7,.,TRBD2,TGTGCCATCAGTGAACCGGGACTAGCGGGAGGAGGAACCTACGAGCAGTACTTC,CAISEPGLAGGGTYEQYF
TRBV9,TRBJ1-1,.,.,TGTGCCAGCAGCGTAGGACCGACATCGATAACTTTCTTT,CASSVGPTSITFF
TRBV7-9,TRBJ1-1,.,TRBD1,TGTGCCAGCAGCTTCTTACAGGGGGCTGTTGTGAACACTGAAGCTTTCTTT,CASSFLQGAVVNTEAFF